Reported below is one T cell receptor beta chain. Profiled with immunoSEQ multiplex PCR; TCRdb holds only in-frame clones, not every one. The data show approximately 59,000 clones, under 95% seen once. The data belong to a study of T cell changes during pregnancy in multiple sclerosis. This TCR derives from a female donor in good health, enrolled as a control in a pregnancy study. The sample in question was peripheral blood, obtained in the third trimester of pregnancy.

The CDR3, as DNA: TGTGCCAGCAGCCTAAGGGGGGGGCCTTTTGACACCGGGGAGCTGTTTTTT. Its protein product is CASSLRGGPFDTGELFF. The chain couples TRBV7-8 to TRBJ2-2; maybe TRBD2 (7 bases). Per the germline V gene, CDR1 is SGHVS and CDR2 is FQNEAQ. This CDR3 is 17 amino acids long. V gave up 5 bases and J gave up 3 bases, with 19 bases separating them.